The 15 T cell receptor beta chains below were found in one sample sequenced in a study of cytomegalovirus exposure and HLA in healthy donors. Both 60 Vbeta primers and 13 Jbeta primers went into the PCR. Assay: immunoSEQ multiplex PCR; the TCRdb copy retains only in-frame clones and omits some. The top ten hold roughly 4.2% of the sample, which has around 94,000 clones, about 73% seen once. The specimen sequenced was PBMCs. The receptor set was obtained from a woman in her thirties or forties in good health and CMV-seropositive.

V is TRBV7-8 and J is TRBJ2-5; 8 positions agree with TRBD1. The assigned J gene may be wrong: the sequence end matches TRBJ2-7 better. The CDR3 is 19 residues long. Looked up from germline, CDR1 is SGHVS and CDR2 is FQNEAQ. The CDR3 DNA follows: TGTGCCAGCAGCTTATTCGGCGGGACAGGAGGTTTTTTTGGCTACGAGCAGTACTTC. As protein: CASSLFGGTGGFFGYEQYF.

The gene calls are TRBV10-3 and TRBJ1-3; perhaps TRBD1 as D (6 bases). The ends were cut back, 1 base at V and 2 bases at J, with 21 bases in the middle. The CDR3 extends over 19 amino acids. The germline CDR1 and CDR2 sequences are ENHRY and SYGVKD. CDR3 nucleotides: TGTGCCATCAGTGAGTGGTTTGGGGGGGGCCGAGAGGCTGGAAACACCATATATTTT. It is translated as CAISEWFGGGREAGNTIYF.

The chain employs TRBV5-6 and TRBJ2-7; D perhaps matches TRBD2 (6 bases). From germline, CDR1 is SGHDT and CDR2 YYEEEE. The CDR3 consists of 16 residues. Trimming took 0 bases from V and 7 from J, leaving 20 bases between them. The CDR3 loop is CASSLADYGGMLEQYF. The CDR3, as DNA: TGTGCCAGCAGCTTGGCGGACTACGGAGGTATGTTAGAGCAGTACTTC.

This rearrangement joins TRBV19 to TRBJ2-7; D perhaps matches TRBD1 (6 bases). Germline CDR1 is LNHDA and CDR2 is SQIVND (reference sequence). Trimming took 5 bases from V and 0 from J, leaving 17 bases between them. This CDR3 has 16 residues. The CDR3 reads CASSPRLAGASYEQYF. CDR3 DNA sequence: TGTGCCAGTAGTCCCCGGCTGGCAGGGGCCTCCTACGAGCAGTACTTC.

The rearrangement joins TRBV5-1 to TRBJ2-2; TRBD1 matches at 9 bases. The CDR3 sequence is 15 residues long. J was trimmed by 4 bases and V by 7 bases; bases with no gene match: 8. Germline CDR1 is SGHRS and CDR2 is YFSETQ. The CDR3 DNA sequence: TGCGCCAGCGCTAGGGACAGGGTCTCCACCGGGGAGCTGTTTTTT. It codes for CASARDRVSTGELFF.

The rearrangement links TRBV5-4 to TRBJ2-3; TRBD2 might be the D (5 bases). The CDR3 runs 14 residues. Germline CDR1 SGHNT, CDR2 YYREEE (reference sequence). V gave up 6 bases and J gave up 6 bases, with 17 bases separating them. The CDR3 nucleotides read TGTGCCAGCACCTCATCCAAAACGGGGGATACGCAGTATTTT. This gives the protein CASTSSKTGDTQYF.

The rearrangement joins TRBV27 to TRBJ1-1, with D possibly TRBD1 on 6 matching bases. The germline gives CDR1 MNHEY, CDR2 SMNVEV (reference sequence). The CDR3 spans 14 residues. V lost 0 bases and J 8 bases, leaving 13 bases between the germline ends. The CDR3 coding sequence is TGTGCCAGCAGTTTATCAATCGGGGGGCGGGAAGCTTTCTTT. Translating it yields CASSLSIGGREAFF.

This chain uses TRBV6-1 with TRBJ2-5, with 10 bases matching TRBD1. The J call could be wrong; TRBJ2-7 is a better fit for the DNA end. This CDR3 is 15 amino acids long. The germline gives CDR1 MNHNS, CDR2 SASEGT. The CDR3 loop reads CASSDAGTGVYEQYF. The CDR3 DNA is TGTGCCAGCAGTGACGCCGGGACAGGGGTCTACGAGCAGTACTTC.

The chain uses TRBV7-9 and TRBJ1-2, with TRBD1 matching 8 bases. The length of the CDR3 is 15 residues. Germline CDR1 SEHNR, CDR2 FQNEAQ (reference sequence). The V gene end was trimmed by 5 bases and the J gene end by 6 bases; junction bases not matched to a gene: 11. For the CDR3, the DNA is TGTGCCAGCAGCCCAGTAGGACAGGGATTGGATGGCTACACCTTC. Its translation is CASSPVGQGLDGYTF.

The J gene is TRBJ2-3, the V gene TRBV5-4, with 8 bases that match TRBD1. The CDR3 covers 16 residues. Germline trimming cut 0 bases from V and 3 bases from J; bases unmatched to any gene: 6. CDR1 is SGHNT, CDR2 YYREEE, per germline (reference sequence). CDR3 nucleotides: TGTGCCAGCAGCTTGGCCAAGGACAGGGTTACAGATACGCAGTATTTT. It codes for CASSLAKDRVTDTQYF.

The chain combines TRBV5-6 with TRBJ1-5; possible D gene TRBD1, 6 bases. Per the germline V gene, CDR1 is SGHDT and CDR2 is YYEEEE. The CDR3 is 15 residues long. V was trimmed by 2 bases and J by 4 bases, leaving 13 bases between them. The CDR3 reads CASSFGTTVNQPQHF. In DNA form, the CDR3 reads TGTGCCAGCAGCTTCGGGACAACCGTTAATCAGCCCCAGCATTTT.

This clone has more than one count but fewer than ten. The V call is TRBV7-2, the J call TRBJ2-1, with a weak D call TRBD1 (5 bases). Germline V gene data show CDR1 as SGHTA and CDR2 as FQGNSA. The V gene lost 5 bases and the J gene lost 8 bases, with 13 bases spanning the gap. CDR3 length: 13 residues. The CDR3 sequence is CASSPETRDEQFF. CDR3 nucleotide sequence: TGTGCCAGCAGCCCCGAGACCAGGGATGAGCAGTTCTTC.

The CDR3 protein is CASSDPGQVNTEAFF. The CDR3 DNA follows: TGTGCCAGCAGTGATCCGGGACAGGTGAACACTGAAGCTTTCTTT. The chain uses TRBV6-1 and TRBJ1-1, with 8 bases lining up with TRBD1. The CDR3 spans 15 residues. Trimming cost V 3 bases and J 0 bases; bases outside gene matches: 3. Germline lookup yields CDR1 MNHNS and CDR2 SASEGT.

This clone was seen once. This chain uses TRBV25-1 with TRBJ2-1, with TRBD1 matching 8 bases. There are 14 residues in the CDR3. V dropped 5 bases and J dropped 5; count of bases not matched to a gene: 5. In germline, CDR1 is MGHDK, CDR2 SYGVNS. The CDR3 sequence: CASSFQDRDNEQFF. For the CDR3, the DNA is TGTGCCAGCAGTTTCCAGGACAGGGACAATGAGCAGTTCTTC.

The chain has TRBV4-3 and TRBJ2-1; 8 bases fit TRBD2. Germline lookup yields CDR1 LGHNA and CDR2 YSLEER. Unmatched junction bases numbered 6, after V lost 2 bases and J lost 9 bases. The CDR3 length is 14 residues. CDR3 sequence reads: CASSQQAGVGEQFF. In DNA form, the CDR3 reads TGCGCCAGCAGCCAACAAGCGGGAGTTGGTGAGCAGTTCTTC.